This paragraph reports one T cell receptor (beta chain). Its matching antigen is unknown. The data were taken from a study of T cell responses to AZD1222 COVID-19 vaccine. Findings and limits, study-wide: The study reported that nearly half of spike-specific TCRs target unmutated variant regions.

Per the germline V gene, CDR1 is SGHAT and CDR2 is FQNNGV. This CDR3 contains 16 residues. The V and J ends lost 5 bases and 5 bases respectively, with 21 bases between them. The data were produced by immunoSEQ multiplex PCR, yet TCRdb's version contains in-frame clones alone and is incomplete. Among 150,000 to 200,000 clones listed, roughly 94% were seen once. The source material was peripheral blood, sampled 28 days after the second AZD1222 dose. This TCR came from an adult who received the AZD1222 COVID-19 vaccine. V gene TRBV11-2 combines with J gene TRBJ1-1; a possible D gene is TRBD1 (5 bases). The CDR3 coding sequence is TGTGCCAGCAGCCCAAAAACCGGGGCTCGCGGTACTGAAGCTTTCTTT. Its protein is CASSPKTGARGTEAFF.